The 31 T cell receptor beta chains given below trace back to one sample, sequenced in a study of blood T cell repertoires in COVID-19. Method: immunoSEQ multiplex PCR; TCRdb's copy keeps in-frame clones and lacks some. The sample includes under 150,000 clones, 86% of them seen just once. Input material: PBMCs or T cells enriched from blood (not recorded which). The source of these receptors is a woman in her 50s who had recovered from COVID-19.

The chain recombines TRBV19 with TRBJ2-7; TRBD1 aligns across 9 bases. J gave up 2 bases and V 6 bases, and 8 bases lay outside the gene matches. CDR3 length equals 15 residues. In germline, CDR1 is LNHDA, CDR2 SQIVND (reference sequence). The CDR3: CASSLRGDRAYEQYF. CDR3 nucleotides: TGTGCCAGTAGCCTCCGAGGGGACAGGGCCTACGAGCAGTACTTC.

This sequence joins TRBV21-1 and TRBJ2-5; the table's D call, TRBD2, has no DNA check behind it. TRBV21-1 is deemed a pseudogene. The CDR3 consists of 10 residues. The CDR3 DNA is TGTGCCGAGATACGGGAGACCCAGTACTTC. Translating gives CAEIRETQYF.

The chain joins TRBV3-1 (or the pseudogene TRBV3-2) to TRBJ1-6; D is unclear. The germline V and J ends were trimmed by 0 bases and 13 bases, with 10 bases remaining between them. The germline V gene encodes CDR1 LGHDT and CDR2 YNNKEL (reference sequence). The CDR3 totals 13 residues. The DNA for the CDR3 is TGTGCCAGCAGCCAAGATCCGATTAGTCCCCTCCACTTT. This gives the protein CASSQDPISPLHF.

The DNA of the CDR3 is TGTGCCAGCAGCTTATTATCACTCTCTGGGGCCAACGTCCTGACTTTC. Translating gives CASSLLSLSGANVLTF. The V gene is TRBV7-9, the J gene TRBJ2-6; D uncertain. Trimming left V 2 bases short and J 0 bases short, with 8 bases between. The CDR3 loop spans 16 amino acids. From germline, CDR1 is SEHNR and CDR2 FQNEAQ (reference sequence).

This clone showed up just a few times. The chain couples TRBV6-5 to TRBJ1-1; a weak D match, TRBD1 (5 bases). Looked up from germline, CDR1 is MNHEY and CDR2 is SVGAGI. The length of the CDR3 is 12 residues. The V gene lost 6 bases and the J gene lost 8 bases, with 13 bases spanning the gap. The CDR3 reads CASSGLRTEAFF. The CDR3 nucleotides are TGTGCCAGCAGCGGCCTTCGGACAGAAGCTTTCTTT.

This chain connects TRBV27 to TRBJ2-6; D perhaps matches TRBD2 (5 bases). Germline V CDR1 and CDR2: MNHEY, SMNVEV (reference sequence). Between the trimmed V and J ends, which lost 2 bases and 3 bases, there was a span of 11 bases. The CDR3 length is 16 residues. The CDR3 region has the DNA TGTGCCAGCAGTTTAACCGGGGTTGGTGGGGCCAACGTCCTGACTTTC. Its translation is CASSLTGVGGANVLTF.

The V gene is TRBV5-1, the J gene TRBJ2-5, with 8 positions matching TRBD2. Germline lookup yields CDR1 SGHRS and CDR2 YFSETQ. CDR3 length equals 15 residues. V shed 7 bases, J shed 2 bases, and the junction held 10 bases outside the gene matches. The CDR3 DNA reads TGCGCCAGCCGCCTCCCGGGGGGGGGTCAAGAGACCCAGTACTTC. This gives the protein CASRLPGGGQETQYF.

The V gene is TRBV7-9, the J gene TRBJ2-7; D call uncertain. The CDR3 length is 12 residues. V was clipped by 5 bases and J by 4 bases, with 9 bases between them. Per germline, CDR1 SEHNR and CDR2 FQNEAQ (reference sequence). CDR3 amino acids: CASSAQDYEQYF. CDR3 nucleotides: TGTGCCAGCAGCGCTCAGGATTACGAGCAGTACTTC.

The CDR3 here is CAWSPMGNTIYF. The DNA for the CDR3 is TGTGCCTGGAGCCCAATGGGAAACACCATATATTTT. The chain carries TRBV30 and TRBJ1-3; D call uncertain. The germline CDR1 and CDR2 sequences are GTSNPN and SVGIG (reference sequence). Trimming took off 3 bases at V and 4 bases at J, with 7 bases between the two ends. This CDR3 is built from 12 residues.

This chain uses TRBV6-2 or TRBV6-3 with TRBJ1-2; TRBD1 matches 10 bases. Germline V CDR1 and CDR2: MNHEY, SVGEGT. V shed 5 bases, J shed 5 bases, and the junction held 5 bases outside the gene matches. The CDR3 totals 14 residues. The CDR3 DNA reads as TGTGCCAGCAGTACGACAGGGGGCGGATATGGCTACACCTTC. Protein: CASSTTGGGYGYTF.

The chain has TRBV6-1 and TRBJ2-7, with D tentatively TRBD2 (5 bases). The CDR3 runs 14 residues. V gave up 3 bases and J gave up 4 bases, with 13 bases separating them. The germline V gene has CDR1 MNHNS and CDR2 SASEGT. The CDR3 nucleotides read TGTGCCAGCAGTGACCCCGGAGGAGGATACGAGCAGTACTTC. Translation: CASSDPGGGYEQYF.

In this sample, this clone turned up a few times. The rearrangement uses TRBV7-9 and TRBJ1-6; tentative D call: TRBD1 (6 bases). CDR3 size: 18 residues. V was shortened by 5 bases and J by 1 base, with 18 bases between the two germline ends. Germline V gene lookup returns CDR1 SEHNR and CDR2 FQNEAQ (reference sequence). CDR3 protein: CASSAGAGRESYNSPLHF. CDR3 nucleotides: TGTGCCAGCAGCGCAGGGGCAGGGAGGGAGTCCTATAATTCACCCCTCCACTTT. Variable domain in full (rest from reference TRBV7-9 and TRBJ1-6): DTGVSQNPRHKITKRGQNVTFRCDPISEHNRLYWYRQTLGQGPEFLTYFQNEAQLEKSRLLSDRFSAERPKGSFSTLEIQRTEQGDSAMYLCASSAGAGRESYNSPLHFGNGTRLTVT.

The chain carries TRBV11-2 and TRBJ1-4; D gene ambiguous. Trimming pared 1 base from V and 6 bases from J, leaving 6 bases between. Germline CDR1 reads SGHAT; CDR2 reads FQNNGV. CDR3 length: 13 amino acids. CDR3 residues: CASSLGLDEKLFF. In DNA, the CDR3 is TGTGCCAGCAGCTTAGGACTGGATGAAAAACTGTTTTTT. The full variable domain, rest sourced from reference TRBV11-2 and TRBJ1-4, is EAGVAQSPRYKIIEKRQSVAFWCNPISGHATLYWYQQILGQGPKLLIQFQNNGVVDDSQLPKDRFSAERLKGVDSTLKIQPAKLEDSAVYLCASSLGLDEKLFFGSGTQLSVL.

The chain has TRBV19 and TRBJ1-3; a possible D gene is TRBD1 (5 bases). Trimming removed 9 bases at V and 0 bases at J, with 12 bases between. CDR3 length: 14 amino acids. Germline CDR1 is LNHDA and CDR2 is SQIVND (reference sequence). The CDR3 here is CASTDTYSGNTIYF. The DNA for the CDR3 is TGTGCCAGCACGGACACCTACTCTGGAAACACCATATATTTT.

The V and J genes are TRBV11-3 and TRBJ2-4; D possibly corresponds to TRBD2 (5 bases). Germline V gene data show CDR1 as SGHNT and CDR2 as YENEEA. V was pared by 5 bases and J by 0 bases, with 14 bases between. CDR3 length equals 16 residues. This CDR3 reads CASSHREEIAKNIQYF. The CDR3 DNA sequence: TGTGCCAGCAGCCACCGGGAAGAAATAGCCAAAAACATTCAGTACTTC.

The CDR3 loop is CASYRQGDTEAFF. CDR3 bases: TGTGCCAGCTACCGACAGGGTGATACTGAAGCTTTCTTT. The chain has TRBV3-1 (or the pseudogene TRBV3-2) and TRBJ1-1, with TRBD1 identical over 7 bases. Trimming took 8 bases from V and 5 from J; bases not matched to a gene: 8. Per the germline V gene, CDR1 is LGHDT and CDR2 is YNNKEL (reference sequence). The CDR3 length is 13 residues.

The J gene is TRBJ2-1, the V gene TRBV7-9, with TRBD2 matching over 9 bases. Germline values: CDR1 SEHNR, CDR2 FQNEAQ (reference sequence). The CDR3 spans 19 residues. Trimming removed 1 base from V and 1 base from J; junction bases left unmatched: 11. The CDR3 DNA sequence: TGTGCCAGCAGCTTAGGCGGGCTAGCGGGGCTTCGATCCTACAATGAGCAGTTCTTC. Protein: CASSLGGLAGLRSYNEQFF. Full variable domain (missing parts from reference TRBV7-9 and TRBJ2-1): DTGVSQNPRHKITKRGQNVTFRCDPISEHNRLYWYRQTLGQGPEFLTYFQNEAQLEKSRLLSDRFSAERPKGSFSTLEIQRTEQGDSAMYLCASSLGGLAGLRSYNEQFFGPGTRLTVL.

The V and J genes are TRBV27 and TRBJ1-2; D unresolved. Trimming cost V 6 bases and J 0 bases, with 5 bases left between them. Germline CDR1 is MNHEY and CDR2 is SMNVEV (reference sequence). This CDR3 region has 12 residues. As DNA, the CDR3 is TGTGCCAGCAGCGGGGCTAACTATGGCTACACCTTC. As protein: CASSGANYGYTF.

CDR3 coding DNA: TGTGCCAGTAAGAATCAGGGTAAGGAGAGAAATCAGCCCCAGCATTTT. Its translation is CASKNQGKERNQPQHF. The chain uses TRBV2 and TRBJ1-5; possibly TRBD1 for D (5 bases). V gave up 9 bases and J gave up 4 bases, with 22 bases separating them. The CDR3 length is 16 residues. In germline, CDR1 is SNHLY, CDR2 FYNNEI.

J is TRBJ1-1 and V is TRBV5-1; 8 nucleotides line up with TRBD1. This CDR3 is built from 15 residues. With V trimmed by 1 base and J by 2 bases, 4 bases remained unmatched. CDR1 is SGHRS, CDR2 YFSETQ, per germline. The CDR3 sequence: CASSLRTGGNTEAFF. DNA for the CDR3: TGCGCCAGCAGCTTGAGAACAGGGGGTAACACTGAAGCTTTCTTT. The full variable domain, with the rest looked up from reference TRBV5-1 and TRBJ1-1, is KAGVTQTPRYLIKTRGQQVTLSCSPISGHRSVSWYQQTPGQGLQFLFEYFSETQRNKGNFPGRFSGRQFSNSRSEMNVSTLELGDSALYLCASSLRTGGNTEAFFGQGTRLTVV.

The rearrangement uses TRBV23-1 and TRBJ1-5, with D possibly matching TRBD1 (6 bases). TRBV23-1 is filed as an ORF, its function uncertain. This CDR3 region has 16 residues. V dropped 4 bases and J dropped 2 bases, with 15 bases sitting between them. CDR3 region: CASSPRAGVCNQPQHF. The CDR3 DNA is TGCGCCAGCAGTCCACGGGCAGGGGTCTGCAATCAGCCCCAGCATTTT.

On this clone itself: The sample holds other DNA sequences that translate to the same CDR3. The J gene is TRBJ1-2, the V gene TRBV5-1; maybe TRBD1 (5 bases). V gave up 0 bases and J gave up 2 bases, with 8 bases separating them. CDR3 length: 14 amino acids. CDR1 SGHRS and CDR2 YFSETQ come from the germline V gene. The CDR3 loop is CASSLGPGNYGYTF. CDR3 coding DNA: TGCGCCAGCAGCTTGGGGCCAGGGAACTATGGCTACACCTTC.

V usage is TRBV9 and J usage is TRBJ2-1; TRBD2 aligns across 12 bases. CDR3 length equals 15 residues. V lost 4 bases, J lost 3 bases, and 2 bases stayed unmatched. Germline lookup yields CDR1 SGDLS and CDR2 YYNGEE. CDR3 amino acids: CASSKTSGGYNEQFF. CDR3 in DNA: TGTGCCAGCAGCAAGACTAGCGGGGGCTACAATGAGCAGTTCTTC.

This rearrangement joins TRBV5-1 to TRBJ2-3; maybe TRBD2 (6 bases). The V gene's germline CDR1 is SGHRS and CDR2 YFSETQ. The V gene lost 2 bases and the J gene lost 0 bases, with 10 bases spanning the gap. The CDR3 has 15 residues. The CDR3 here is CASSLFAGSTDTQYF. CDR3 nucleotides: TGCGCCAGCAGCTTATTCGCGGGAAGCACAGATACGCAGTATTTT.

V is TRBV7-6 and J is TRBJ2-1, with TRBD1 as a possible D gene (6 bases). This CDR3 is 13 amino acids long. V shed 3 bases and J shed 10 bases, with 13 bases lying between them. The germline V gene has CDR1 SGHVS and CDR2 FNYEAQ. The CDR3 here is CASSLAGVGEQFF. CDR3 DNA: TGTGCCAGCAGCTTGGCAGGGGTAGGAGAGCAGTTCTTC.

The chain is built from TRBV2 and TRBJ2-2, with D possibly TRBD2 on 5 matching bases. The ends were cut back, 4 bases at V and 1 base at J, with 10 bases in the middle. Germline loops: CDR1 SNHLY, CDR2 FYNNEI. This CDR3 region has 15 residues. The CDR3 region is CASSGLRGNTGELFF. CDR3 nucleotide sequence: TGTGCCAGCAGTGGTCTCCGGGGGAACACCGGGGAGCTGTTTTTT.

This clone was seen a handful of times. The chain couples TRBV7-2 to TRBJ2-7; D is perhaps TRBD1 (5 bases). The CDR3 runs to 15 residues. The germline V gene has CDR1 SGHTA and CDR2 FQGNSA. V was trimmed by 5 bases and J by 6 bases, leaving 20 bases between them. CDR3 in amino acids: CASSPLRWGQGEQYF. The DNA for the CDR3 is TGTGCCAGCAGCCCCCTACGGTGGGGTCAGGGCGAGCAGTACTTC.

This clone was observed a few times. The CDR3 DNA reads as TGTGCCAGCAGCCGTCCTACAGAGTTGAACACTGAAGCTTTCTTT. It specifies CASSRPTELNTEAFF. The V and J genes are TRBV7-2 and TRBJ1-1, with D unclear. CDR1 is SGHTA, CDR2 FQGNSA, per germline. The V end was cut by 5 bases, the J end by 0 bases, with 13 bases between. There are 15 residues in the CDR3.

This chain uses TRBV5-4 with TRBJ1-6; D is unclear. The length of the CDR3 is 15 residues. CDR1 is SGHNT and CDR2 is YYREEE in the germline V gene (reference sequence). Trimming took off 0 bases at V and 4 bases at J, with 8 bases between the two ends. CDR3 bases: TGTGCCAGCAGCTTGGCTTTGGCTTATAATTCACCCCTCCACTTT. It specifies CASSLALAYNSPLHF.

This clone has only one observation. The chain links TRBV3-1 (or the pseudogene TRBV3-2) to TRBJ1-4, with 10 nucleotides matching TRBD1. Trimming removed 0 bases from V and 7 bases from J; junction bases left unmatched: 5. Germline loops: CDR1 LGHDT, CDR2 YNNKEL (reference sequence). This CDR3 contains 16 residues. The CDR3 here is CASSQDWRQGAEKLFF. In nucleotides, the CDR3 is TGTGCCAGCAGCCAAGATTGGAGACAGGGGGCTGAAAAACTGTTTTTT.

This rearrangement joins TRBV6-5 to TRBJ2-2, with a tentative D call TRBD1 (6 bases). Trimming removed 6 bases from V and 0 bases from J, with 11 bases in between. The CDR3 is 15 residues long. Germline CDR1 is MNHEY and CDR2 is SVGAGI. The CDR3 loop reads CASSRWGPNTGELFF. The CDR3 bases are TGTGCCAGCAGCCGGTGGGGGCCGAACACCGGGGAGCTGTTTTTT.